This T cell receptor (beta chain) was observed in a study of cytomegalovirus exposure and HLA in healthy donors. The PCR had 60 Vbeta and 13 Jbeta primers. TCRdb's table, derived via immunoSEQ multiplex PCR, lists solely in-frame clones and lacks some. The table lists approximately 130,000 clones, 82% of them singletons, with around 2.5% in the top ten. Remarks on this clone: What it binds is not known.

Whole-study findings and limits: Analysis was performed later, and it showed HLA-associated TCR beta chains to be more clonally expanded than equally common others.

Trimming stripped 3 bases from V and 1 base from J, with 3 bases between. Germline loops: CDR1 SGHTA, CDR2 FQGTGA. The CDR3 consists of 12 residues. V is TRBV7-3 and J is TRBJ1-1; D not certain. The specimen sequenced was PBMCs. This TCR derives from a boy between 2 and 15 years old in good health and CMV-seronegative. As DNA, the CDR3 is TGTGCCAGCAGCTTCGGGAACACTGAAGCTTTCTTT. Its protein product is CASSFGNTEAFF.